This T cell receptor (beta chain) was recovered during a study of CD8 T cell repertoires and HIV-1 epitope variants. Study details: Each of Twenty-five Gag and Nef epitope peptides stimulated a separate culture. General observations from the study: The assay identified only TCR beta chains of antigen-proliferating T cells.

A remark on this clone: What it binds is not known.

Survey-depth immunoSEQ sequencing covered TCR beta CDR3 regions. Generated by immunoSEQ multiplex PCR, the TCRdb table keeps only in-frame clones and is missing some. Found here are fewer than 6,500 clones, around three fifths of them singletons; the top ten hold 45%. The CDR3 is 15 residues long. With 0 bases clipped from V and 4 bases from J, the junction kept 2 bases outside the gene matches. Germline loops: CDR1 SGHNT, CDR2 YYREEE (reference sequence). The clonotype was recovered from a male donor with HIV. The V and J genes are TRBV5-4 and TRBJ2-1, with 9 positions matching TRBD1. The sample comprised cultured CD8+ T cells derived from PBMCs. The CDR3 loop is CASSLEGQGYNEQFF. The CDR3 DNA reads as TGTGCCAGCAGCTTGGAGGGACAGGGTTACAATGAGCAGTTCTTC.